Listed below are T cell receptor beta chains from one sample, sequenced in a study of cytomegalovirus exposure and HLA in healthy donors. Sequencing used immunoSEQ multiplex PCR; TCRdb keeps in-frame clones, though not all of them. This table holds tens of thousands of clones, roughly 64% found once. Sequencing was performed on PBMCs. These receptors were obtained from a man aged 40-49 years in good health and CMV-seropositive. CDR3s include the opening cysteine and the closing phenylalanine or tryptophan. D genes are given only for firm matches. Clone sizes are given selectively: once, few, many, or a class where the clone is expanded.

j_call d_call clone_size v_call cdr3_nt cdr3_aa
TRBJ1-1 NA NA TRBV4-2 TGTGCCAGCAGCCAAGATCTCGGGGTGGGCACTGAAGCTTTCTTT CASSQDLGVGTEAFF
TRBJ2-7 NA NA TRBV30 TGTGCCTGGAGTACAACAGGGTCGGGCGAGCAGTACTTC CAWSTTGSGEQYF
TRBJ1-4 TRBD1 NA TRBV30 TGTGCCTGGAGTCGAGGACAGGGACCAAATGAAAAACTGTTTTTT CAWSRGQGPNEKLFF
TRBJ2-5 NA NA TRBV6-5 TGTGCCAGCAGTTACTCGACAGGACAAGAGACCCAGTACTTC CASSYSTGQETQYF
TRBJ2-5 TRBD2 NA TRBV11-2 TGTGCCAGCAGCCCCGGGGTAGCGGGGGGGCGGGAGACCCAGTACTTC CASSPGVAGGRETQYF
TRBJ1-2 NA few TRBV5-1 TGCGCCAGCAGCTTAGACAGCTATGGCTACACCTTC CASSLDSYGYTF
TRBJ1-5 NA NA TRBV6-1 TGTGCCAGCCACTTAGGGGTCAATCAGCCCCAGCATTTT CASHLGVNQPQHF
TRBJ1-1 NA few TRBV7-8 TGTGCCAGCAGCTTAAGGCCCTCCCAGGGCGACACTGAAGCTTTCTTT CASSLRPSQGDTEAFF
TRBJ1-2 NA NA TRBV7-9 TGTGCCAGCAGCCCTCGGGACGGGGGTGGCTACACCTTC CASSPRDGGGYTF
TRBJ1-1 NA NA TRBV5-1 TGCGCCAGCAGCCGCGACACTGAAGCTTTCTTT CASSRDTEAFF
TRBJ2-1 TRBD2 NA TRBV7-7 TGTGCTAGCAGCCAGGGACTAGCAGGCTACAATGAGCAGTTCTTC CASSQGLAGYNEQFF
TRBJ2-7 NA NA TRBV7-6 TGTGCCAGCAGCCCCTCTCCTCGGGACTACGAGCAGTACTTC CASSPSPRDYEQYF
TRBJ2-2 NA NA TRBV29-1 TGCAGCGCGGGGGATGACACCGGGGAGCTGTTTTTT CSAGDDTGELFF
TRBJ1-4 NA NA TRBV5-1 TGCGCCAGCAGCTTACAAAATAATGAAAAACTGTTTTTT CASSLQNNEKLFF